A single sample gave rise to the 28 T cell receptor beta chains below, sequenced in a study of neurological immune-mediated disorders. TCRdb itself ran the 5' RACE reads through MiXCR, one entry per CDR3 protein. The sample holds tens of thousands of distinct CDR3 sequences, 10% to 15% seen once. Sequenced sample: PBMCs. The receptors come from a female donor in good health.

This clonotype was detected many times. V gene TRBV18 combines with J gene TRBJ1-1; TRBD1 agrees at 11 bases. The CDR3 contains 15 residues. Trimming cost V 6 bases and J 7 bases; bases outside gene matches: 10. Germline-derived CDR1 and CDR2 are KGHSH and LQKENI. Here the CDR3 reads CASSYRTGGSDEAFF. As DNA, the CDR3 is TGTGCCAGCTCTTACCGGACAGGGGGCAGTGATGAAGCTTTCTTT.

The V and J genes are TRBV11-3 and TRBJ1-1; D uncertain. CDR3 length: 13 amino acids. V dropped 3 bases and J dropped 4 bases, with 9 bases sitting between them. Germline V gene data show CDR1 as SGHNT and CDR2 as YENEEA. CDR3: CASSFLATTEAFF. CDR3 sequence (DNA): TGTGCCAGCAGCTTCTTGGCGACCACTGAAGCTTTCTTT.

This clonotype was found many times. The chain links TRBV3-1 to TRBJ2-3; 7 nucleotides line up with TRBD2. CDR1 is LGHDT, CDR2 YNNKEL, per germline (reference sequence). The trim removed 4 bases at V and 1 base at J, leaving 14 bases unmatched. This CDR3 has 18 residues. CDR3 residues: CASSPRLKTSTGTDTQYF. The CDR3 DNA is TGTGCCAGCAGCCCCAGACTCAAGACTAGCACAGGCACAGATACGCAGTATTTT.

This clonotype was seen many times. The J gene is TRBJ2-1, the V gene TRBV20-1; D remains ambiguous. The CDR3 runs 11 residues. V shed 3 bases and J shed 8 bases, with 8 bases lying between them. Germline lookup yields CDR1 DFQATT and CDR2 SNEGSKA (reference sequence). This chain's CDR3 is CSASLVDEQFF. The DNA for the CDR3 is TGCAGTGCTAGTCTTGTCGATGAGCAGTTCTTC.

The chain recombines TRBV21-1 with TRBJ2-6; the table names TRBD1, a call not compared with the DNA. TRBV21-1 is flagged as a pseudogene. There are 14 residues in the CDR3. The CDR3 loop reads CASSNCGAANVLTF. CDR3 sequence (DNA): TGTGCCAGCAGCAACTGTGGGGCCGCCAACGTCCTGACTTTC.

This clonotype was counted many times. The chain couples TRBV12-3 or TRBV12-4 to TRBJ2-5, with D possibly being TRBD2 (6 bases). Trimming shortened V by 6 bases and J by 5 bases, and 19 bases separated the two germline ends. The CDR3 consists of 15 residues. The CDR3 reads CASSPSGTALETQYF. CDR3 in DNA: TGTGCCAGCAGCCCCTCCGGGACTGCCCTCGAGACCCAGTACTTC.

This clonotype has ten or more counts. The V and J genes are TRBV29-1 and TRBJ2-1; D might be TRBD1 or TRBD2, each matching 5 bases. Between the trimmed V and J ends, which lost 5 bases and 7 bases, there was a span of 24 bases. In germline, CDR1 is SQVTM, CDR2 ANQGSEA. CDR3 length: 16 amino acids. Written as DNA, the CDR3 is TGCAGCGTTCCTGACCCCGGGACGACCTATTCGAATGAGCAGTTCTTC. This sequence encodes CSVPDPGTTYSNEQFF.

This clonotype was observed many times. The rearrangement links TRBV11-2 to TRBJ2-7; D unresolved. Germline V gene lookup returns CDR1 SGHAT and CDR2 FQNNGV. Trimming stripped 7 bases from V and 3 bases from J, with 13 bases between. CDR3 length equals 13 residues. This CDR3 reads CASKEGFFYEQYF. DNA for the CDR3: TGTGCCAGCAAGGAAGGGTTTTTCTACGAGCAGTACTTC. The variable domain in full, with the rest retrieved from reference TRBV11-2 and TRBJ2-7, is EAGVAQSPRYKIIEKRQSVAFWCNPISGHATLYWYQQILGQGPKLLIQFQNNGVVDDSQLPKDRFSAERLKGVDSTLKIQPAKLEDSAVYLCASKEGFFYEQYFGPGTRLTVT.

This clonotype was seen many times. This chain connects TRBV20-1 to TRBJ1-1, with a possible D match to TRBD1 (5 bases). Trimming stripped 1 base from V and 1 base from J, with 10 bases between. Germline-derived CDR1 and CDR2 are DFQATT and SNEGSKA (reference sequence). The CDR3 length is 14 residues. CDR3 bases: TGCAGTGCTAGAGCGGCGGGGGGGAACACTGAAGCTTTCTTT. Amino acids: CSARAAGGNTEAFF.

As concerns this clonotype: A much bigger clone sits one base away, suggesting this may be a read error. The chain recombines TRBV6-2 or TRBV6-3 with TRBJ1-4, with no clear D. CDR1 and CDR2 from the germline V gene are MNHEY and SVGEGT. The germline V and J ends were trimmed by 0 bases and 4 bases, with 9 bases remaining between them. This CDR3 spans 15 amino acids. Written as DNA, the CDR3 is TGTGCCAGCAGTTACTCCATGGGGATTAATGAAAAACTGTTTTTT. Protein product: CASSYSMGINEKLFF.

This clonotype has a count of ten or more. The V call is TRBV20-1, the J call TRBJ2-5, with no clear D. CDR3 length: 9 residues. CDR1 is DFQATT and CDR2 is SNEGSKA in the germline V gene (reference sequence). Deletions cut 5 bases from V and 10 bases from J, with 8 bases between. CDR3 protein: CSAGVGQYF. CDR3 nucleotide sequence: TGCAGTGCTGGAGTAGGCCAGTACTTC.

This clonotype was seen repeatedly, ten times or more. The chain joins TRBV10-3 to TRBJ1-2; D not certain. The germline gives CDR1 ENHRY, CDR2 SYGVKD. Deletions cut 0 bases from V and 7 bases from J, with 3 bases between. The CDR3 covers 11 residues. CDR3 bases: TGTGCCATCAGTGAGTCCGGTGGCTACACCTTC. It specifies CAISESGGYTF.

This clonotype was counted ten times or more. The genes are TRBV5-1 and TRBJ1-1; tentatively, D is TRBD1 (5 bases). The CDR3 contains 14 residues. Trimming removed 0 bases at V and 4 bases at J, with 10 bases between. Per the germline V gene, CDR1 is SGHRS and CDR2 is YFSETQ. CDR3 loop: CASSLGHQGTEAFF. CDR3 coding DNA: TGCGCCAGCAGCTTGGGGCACCAGGGCACTGAAGCTTTCTTT.

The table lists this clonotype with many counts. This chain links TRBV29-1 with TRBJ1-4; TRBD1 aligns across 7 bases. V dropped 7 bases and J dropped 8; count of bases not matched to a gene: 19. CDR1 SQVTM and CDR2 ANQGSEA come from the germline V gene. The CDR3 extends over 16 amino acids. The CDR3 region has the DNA TGCAGCGCTGTTTGGTCCAAGGGGGCTCGGGGAGAAAAACTGTTTTTT. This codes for CSAVWSKGARGEKLFF.

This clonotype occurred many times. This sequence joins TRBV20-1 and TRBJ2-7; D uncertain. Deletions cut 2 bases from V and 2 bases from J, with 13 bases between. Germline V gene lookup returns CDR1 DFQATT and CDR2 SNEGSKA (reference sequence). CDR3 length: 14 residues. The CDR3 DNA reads TGCAGTGCTAGACCCCCGGCAGTGACCTACGAGCAGTACTTC. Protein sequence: CSARPPAVTYEQYF.

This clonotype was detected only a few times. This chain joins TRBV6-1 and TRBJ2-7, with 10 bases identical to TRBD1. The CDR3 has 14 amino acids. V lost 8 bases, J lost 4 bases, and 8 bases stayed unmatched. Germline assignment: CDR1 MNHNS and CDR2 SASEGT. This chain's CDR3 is CASLPPGQGYEQYF. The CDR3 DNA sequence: TGTGCCAGCTTACCTCCGGGACAGGGGTACGAGCAGTACTTC.

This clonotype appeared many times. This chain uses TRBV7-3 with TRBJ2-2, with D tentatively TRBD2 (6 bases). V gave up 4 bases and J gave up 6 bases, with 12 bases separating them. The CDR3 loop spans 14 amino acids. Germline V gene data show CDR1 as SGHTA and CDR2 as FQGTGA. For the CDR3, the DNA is TGTGCCAGCAGCTCCGGGACTGTGGCCGGGGAGCTGTTTTTT. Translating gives CASSSGTVAGELFF.

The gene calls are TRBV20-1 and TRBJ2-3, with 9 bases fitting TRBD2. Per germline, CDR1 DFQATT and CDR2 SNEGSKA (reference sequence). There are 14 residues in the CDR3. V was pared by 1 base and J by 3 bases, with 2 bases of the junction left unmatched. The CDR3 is CSARGGRVTDTQYF. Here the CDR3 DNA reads TGCAGTGCTAGAGGCGGGAGGGTGACAGATACGCAGTATTTT.

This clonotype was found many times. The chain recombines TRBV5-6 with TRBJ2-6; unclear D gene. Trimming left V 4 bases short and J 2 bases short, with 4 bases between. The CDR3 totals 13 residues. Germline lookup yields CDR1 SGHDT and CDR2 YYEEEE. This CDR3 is CASSLAGANVLTF. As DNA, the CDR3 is TGTGCCAGCAGCCTGGCTGGGGCCAACGTCCTGACTTTC.

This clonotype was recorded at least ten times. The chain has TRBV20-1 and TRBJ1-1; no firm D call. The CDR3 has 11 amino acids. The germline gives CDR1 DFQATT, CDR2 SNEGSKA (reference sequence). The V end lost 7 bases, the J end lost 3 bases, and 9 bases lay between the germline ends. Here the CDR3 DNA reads TGCAGTGGCAAATTTGACACTGAAGCTTTCTTT. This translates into CSGKFDTEAFF.

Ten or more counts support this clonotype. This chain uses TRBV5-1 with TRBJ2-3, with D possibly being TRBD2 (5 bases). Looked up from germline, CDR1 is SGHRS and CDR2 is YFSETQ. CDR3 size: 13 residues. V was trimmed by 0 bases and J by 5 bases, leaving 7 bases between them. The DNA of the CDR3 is TGCGCCAGCAGCTTGGCCCGGGGAGATACGCAGTATTTT. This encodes CASSLARGDTQYF.

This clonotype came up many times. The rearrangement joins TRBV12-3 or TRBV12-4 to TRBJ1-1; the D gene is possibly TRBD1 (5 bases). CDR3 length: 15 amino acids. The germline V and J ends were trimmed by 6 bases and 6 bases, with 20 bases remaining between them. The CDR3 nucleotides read TGTGCCAGCAGCCACAGTGGCAGGGCAGGTCCTGAAGCTTTCTTT. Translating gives CASSHSGRAGPEAFF.

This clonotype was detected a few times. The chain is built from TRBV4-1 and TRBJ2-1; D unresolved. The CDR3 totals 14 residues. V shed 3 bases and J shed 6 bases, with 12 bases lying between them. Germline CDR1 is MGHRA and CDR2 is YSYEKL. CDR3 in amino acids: CASSHVGGGNEQFF. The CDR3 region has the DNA TGCGCCAGCAGCCACGTCGGCGGCGGCAATGAGCAGTTCTTC.

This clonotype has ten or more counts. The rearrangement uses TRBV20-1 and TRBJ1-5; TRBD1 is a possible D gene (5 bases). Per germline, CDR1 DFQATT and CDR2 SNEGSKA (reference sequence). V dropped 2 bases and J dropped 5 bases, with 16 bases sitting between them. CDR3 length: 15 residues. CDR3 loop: CSARSPSRGHQPQHF. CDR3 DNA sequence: TGCAGTGCTAGAAGTCCCTCGAGGGGTCATCAGCCCCAGCATTTT.

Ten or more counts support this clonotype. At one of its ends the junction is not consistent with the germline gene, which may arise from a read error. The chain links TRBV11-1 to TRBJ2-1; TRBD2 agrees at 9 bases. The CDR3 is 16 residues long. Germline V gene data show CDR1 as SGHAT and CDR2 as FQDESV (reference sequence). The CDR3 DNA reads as TGTGCCAGCACCTTAAGGGTTAGCGGGGGCTACAATGAGCAGTTCTTC. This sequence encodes CASTLRVSGGYNEQFF. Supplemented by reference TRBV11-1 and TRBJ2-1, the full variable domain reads EAEVAQSPRYKITEKSQAVAFWCDPISGHATLYWYRQILGQGPELLVQFQDESVVDDSQLPKDRFSAERLKGVDSTLKIQPAELGDSAMYLCASTLRVSGGYNEQFFGPGTRLTVL.

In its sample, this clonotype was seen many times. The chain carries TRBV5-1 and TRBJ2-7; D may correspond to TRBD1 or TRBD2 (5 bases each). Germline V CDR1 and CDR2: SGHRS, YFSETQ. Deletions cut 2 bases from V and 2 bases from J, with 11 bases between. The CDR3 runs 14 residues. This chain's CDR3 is CASSFGTPTYEQYF. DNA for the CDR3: TGCGCCAGCAGCTTTGGGACGCCCACCTACGAGCAGTACTTC.

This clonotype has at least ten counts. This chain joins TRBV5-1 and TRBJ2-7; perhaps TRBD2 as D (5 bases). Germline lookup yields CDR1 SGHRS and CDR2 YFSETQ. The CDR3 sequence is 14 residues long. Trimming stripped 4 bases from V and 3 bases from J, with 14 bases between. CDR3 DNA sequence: TGCGCCAGCAGCACGGGGTCCGGGGTCTACGAGCAGTACTTC. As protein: CASSTGSGVYEQYF. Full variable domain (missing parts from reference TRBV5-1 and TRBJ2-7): KAGVTQTPRYLIKTRGQQVTLSCSPISGHRSVSWYQQTPGQGLQFLFEYFSETQRNKGNFPGRFSGRQFSNSRSEMNVSTLELGDSALYLCASSTGSGVYEQYFGPGTRLTVT.

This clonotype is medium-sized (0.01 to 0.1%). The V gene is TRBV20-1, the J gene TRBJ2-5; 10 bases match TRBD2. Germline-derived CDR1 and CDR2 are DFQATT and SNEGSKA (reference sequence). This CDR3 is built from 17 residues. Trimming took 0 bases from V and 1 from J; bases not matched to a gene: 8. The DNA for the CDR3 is TGCAGTGCTAGAGATCGGCGGAGCGGGAGGGGCCAAGAGACCCAGTACTTC. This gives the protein CSARDRRSGRGQETQYF.